The 29 T cell receptor beta chains below come from one sample, sequenced in a study of T-cell reconstitution after alpha-beta-depleted transplantation in children. Preparation of the TCRbeta library was carried out with unique molecular identifiers. TCRdb passed the PCR reads through MiXCR, listing each CDR3 protein once. The sample includes 150,000 to 250,000 distinct CDR3 sequences, roughly 6.5% seen only once; the top ten take about 5%. The sequencing here drew on PBMCs, taken before TCRalphabeta/CD19-depleted stem cell transplant. The origin of the receptors is a girl younger than two with combined immunodeficiency, due to receive a stem cell transplant.

This clonotype was counted between two and nine times. The chain uses TRBV5-1 and TRBJ2-1, with D hard to call. Trimming pared 1 base from V and 8 bases from J, leaving 10 bases between. CDR1 is SGHRS and CDR2 is YFSETQ in the germline V gene. This CDR3 has 13 amino acids. The CDR3 spells CASSLYLGYEQFF. The CDR3 DNA reads as TGCGCCAGCAGCTTGTATTTGGGGTATGAGCAGTTCTTC.

This clonotype was seen at least ten times. The rearrangement joins TRBV9 to TRBJ2-1; 10 bases line up with TRBD2. The CDR3 extends over 14 amino acids. The V segment lost 8 bases and the J segment 7 bases; nucleotides outside the gene matches: 9. Germline CDR1 reads SGDLS; CDR2 reads YYNGEE. CDR3 sequence (DNA): TGTGCCAGTACGGGACTAGCGAATCGAAATGAGCAGTTCTTC. It yields the protein CASTGLANRNEQFF. The complete variable domain, with remaining parts taken from reference TRBV9 and TRBJ2-1, reads DSGVTQTPKHLITATGQRVTLRCSPRSGDLSVYWYQQSLDQGLQFLIQYYNGEERAKGNILERFSAQQFPDLHSELNLSSLELGDSALYFCASTGLANRNEQFFGPGTRLTVL.

CDR3 loop: CARTFGGFNEQFF. In DNA, the CDR3 is TGTGCCCGGACGTTCGGGGGTTTCAATGAGCAGTTCTTC. The chain links TRBV30 to TRBJ2-1; D is possibly TRBD2 (6 bases). Germline lookup yields CDR1 GTSNPN and CDR2 SVGIG (reference sequence). The CDR3 sequence is 13 residues long. Trimming removed 8 bases at V and 6 bases at J, with 17 bases between.

The sample holds many counts of this clonotype. This chain links TRBV7-8 with TRBJ2-1; 13 bases align to TRBD2. The CDR3 is made up of 17 amino acids. With 5 bases clipped from V and 8 bases from J, the junction kept 12 bases outside the gene matches. Germline values: CDR1 SGHVS, CDR2 FQNEAQ. CDR3 DNA: TGTGCCAGCAGCGAGGGGACTAGCGGGACGGCTCTCGATGAGCAGTTCTTC. It codes for CASSEGTSGTALDEQFF. Variable domain in full (rest from reference TRBV7-8 and TRBJ2-1): GAGVSQSPRYKVAKRGQDVALRCDPISGHVSLFWYQQALGQGPEFLTYFQNEAQLDKSGLPSDRFFAERPEGSVSTLKIQRTQQEDSAVYLCASSEGTSGTALDEQFFGPGTRLTVL.

The V call is TRBV29-1, the J call TRBJ2-7; 9 positions agree with TRBD2. CDR3 length: 14 amino acids. Trimming cost V 1 base and J 5 bases; bases outside gene matches: 6. CDR1 and CDR2 from the germline V gene are SQVTM and ANQGSEA. Here the CDR3 DNA reads TGCAGCGTTGAAGTCGTAGCGGGAGTTCACGAGCAGTACTTC. It translates to CSVEVVAGVHEQYF.

This clonotype was seen many times. V usage is TRBV12-3 or TRBV12-4 and J usage is TRBJ2-5, with 7 bases aligning to TRBD1. V lost 5 bases to trimming and J lost 7 bases; unmatched junction nucleotides: 7. The CDR3 is 13 amino acids. The CDR3 nucleotides are TGTGCCAGCAGTCAGAGACAGGGAACGACCCAGTACTTC. Translation gives CASSQRQGTTQYF.

This clonotype was seen many times. The V gene is TRBV7-2, the J gene TRBJ2-1; TRBD2 matches 7 bases. Germline CDR1 is SGHTA and CDR2 is FQGNSA. Trimming at V came to 7 bases and at J to 8 bases, leaving 11 bases not matched to a gene. The CDR3 spans 14 residues. CDR3 amino acids: CASTIGEGLDEQFF. The CDR3 DNA reads as TGTGCCAGCACCATAGGGGAGGGATTGGATGAGCAGTTCTTC.

To note about this clonotype: This may be a read error: a much more frequent sequence differs by one nucleotide. V gene TRBV6-1 combines with J gene TRBJ1-2; 9 positions match TRBD1. Germline-derived CDR1 and CDR2 are MNHNS and SASEGT. The CDR3 length is 14 residues. Written as DNA, the CDR3 is TGTGACAGCAGACACCGGCACAGGGGGCTTGGCTACACCTTC. The encoded protein is CDSRHRHRGLGYTF.

This clonotype was observed many times. The chain recombines TRBV27 with TRBJ2-7; D remains ambiguous. Germline CDR1 reads MNHEY; CDR2 reads SMNVEV (reference sequence). Trimming left V 5 bases short and J 6 bases short, with 14 bases between. The length of the CDR3 is 13 residues. CDR3 in DNA: TGTGCCAGCAGTCACCCTCCAAATGGCGAGCAGTACTTC. Its protein product is CASSHPPNGEQYF.

This clonotype occurred a few times. The V and J genes are TRBV7-9 and TRBJ1-1, with D hard to call. CDR1 is SEHNR, CDR2 FQNEAQ, per germline (reference sequence). Trimming cost V 5 bases and J 6 bases, with 10 bases left between them. The CDR3 covers 12 residues. This chain's CDR3 is CASSHLTAEAFF. CDR3 sequence (DNA): TGTGCCAGCAGCCACCTTACGGCTGAAGCTTTCTTT.

This clonotype was seen a few times. The chain combines TRBV12-3 or TRBV12-4 with TRBJ2-5, with D hard to call. The CDR3 is 14 residues long. Trimming stripped 2 bases from V and 5 bases from J, with 12 bases between. The DNA for the CDR3 is TGTGCCAGCAGTTTAATACAGTCCCCCGAGACCCAGTACTTC. Translating gives CASSLIQSPETQYF.

This clonotype was recorded many times. The gene calls are TRBV2 and TRBJ2-2, with unresolved D. The germline V and J ends were trimmed by 7 bases and 1 base, with 10 bases remaining between them. This CDR3 region has 14 residues. From germline, CDR1 is SNHLY and CDR2 FYNNEI. CDR3 sequence reads: CASTYTWNTGELFF. The CDR3, as DNA: TGTGCCAGCACTTACACATGGAACACCGGGGAGCTGTTTTTT.

This clonotype is medium-sized by share. The chain is built from TRBV4-2 and TRBJ2-3; D not resolved. The germline V gene encodes CDR1 LGHNA and CDR2 YNFKEQ. V was cut by 2 bases and J by 5 bases, with 8 bases left in between. This CDR3 spans 13 amino acids. In nucleotides, the CDR3 is TGTGCCAGCAGCCAACTAGAAGGAGATACGCAGTATTTT. This codes for CASSQLEGDTQYF.

This clonotype was seen ten or more times. This rearrangement joins TRBV4-1 to TRBJ2-2; D remains unclear. The germline CDR1 and CDR2 sequences are MGHRA and YSYEKL. The V and J ends lost 0 bases and 7 bases respectively, with 12 bases between them. The CDR3 runs 15 residues. The CDR3 protein is CASSQDSSMLGELFF. For the CDR3, the DNA is TGCGCCAGCAGCCAAGATTCTTCGATGCTCGGGGAGCTGTTTTTT.

CDR3 loop: CASSYLAEEYEQYF. The DNA of the CDR3 is TGTGCCAGCAGCTATCTAGCGGAAGAATACGAGCAGTACTTC. The chain uses TRBV28 and TRBJ2-7; the match to TRBD2 covers 7 bases. Germline V gene lookup returns CDR1 MDHEN and CDR2 SYDVKM. The ends lost 6 bases at V and 4 bases at J; junction bases unmatched: 9. This CDR3 has 14 residues. Supplemented by reference TRBV28 and TRBJ2-7, the full variable domain reads DVKVTQSSRYLVKRTGEKVFLECVQDMDHENMFWYRQDPGLGLRLIYFSYDVKMKEKGDIPEGYSVSREKKERFSLILESASTNQTSMYLCASSYLAEEYEQYFGPGTRLTVT.

The chain links TRBV7-2 to TRBJ2-1; a weak D match, TRBD2 (5 bases). The germline CDR1 and CDR2 sequences are SGHTA and FQGNSA. Trimming took off 1 base at V and 7 bases at J, with 8 bases between the two ends. CDR3 size: 13 residues. The CDR3 loop reads CASSLEEANEQFF. In DNA, the CDR3 is TGTGCCAGCAGCTTAGAGGAGGCGAATGAGCAGTTCTTC.

This clonotype was observed at least ten times. The V call is TRBV19, the J call TRBJ2-2, with D hard to call. This CDR3 comprises 14 residues. The germline V and J ends were trimmed by 3 bases and 1 base, with 6 bases remaining between them. CDR1 and CDR2 from the germline V gene are LNHDA and SQIVND (reference sequence). Here the CDR3 reads CASSISLNTGELFF. Written as DNA, the CDR3 is TGTGCCAGTAGTATCTCCCTGAACACCGGGGAGCTGTTTTTT.

This clonotype has ten or more counts. The V and J genes are TRBV7-2 and TRBJ2-1; TRBD1 agrees at 7 bases. Germline assignment: CDR1 SGHTA and CDR2 FQGNSA. The junction had 3 bases not matched to a gene; V was cut back by 2 bases and J by 2 bases. There are 15 residues in the CDR3. CDR3 sequence: CASSLWGQTYNEQFF. In DNA form, the CDR3 reads TGTGCCAGCAGCTTATGGGGACAGACCTACAATGAGCAGTTCTTC. Full variable domain (rest looked up from reference TRBV7-2 and TRBJ2-1): GAGVSQSPSNKVTEKGKDVELRCDPISGHTALYWYRQSLGQGLEFLIYFQGNSAPDKSGLPSDRFSAERTGGSVSTLTIQRTQQEDSAVYLCASSLWGQTYNEQFFGPGTRLTVL.

This clonotype came up many times. The chain joins TRBV2 to TRBJ2-3; D is tentatively TRBD1 or TRBD2 (5 bases each). V was trimmed by 11 bases and J by 2 bases, leaving 14 bases between them. Germline CDR1 and CDR2: SNHLY and FYNNEI. The CDR3 is made up of 13 amino acids. CDR3: CAGMGDYTDTQYF. CDR3 DNA sequence: TGTGCCGGAATGGGGGATTACACAGATACGCAGTATTTT.

This clonotype was observed many times. The V call is TRBV28, the J call TRBJ2-1, with TRBD2 matching 10 bases. With V trimmed by 3 bases and J by 8 bases, 19 bases remained unmatched. The CDR3 runs 19 residues. Germline V gives CDR1 MDHEN, CDR2 SYDVKM. CDR3 in amino acids: CASSLPAPKLAGVYDEQFF. The DNA for the CDR3 is TGTGCCAGCAGTTTGCCCGCCCCCAAGCTAGCGGGAGTATATGATGAGCAGTTCTTC.

In this sample, this clonotype turned up many times. V is TRBV29-1 and J is TRBJ2-5, with D unresolved. CDR1 SQVTM and CDR2 ANQGSEA come from the germline V gene. The V gene lost 3 bases and the J gene lost 2 bases, with 10 bases spanning the gap. The length of the CDR3 is 13 residues. CDR3 in amino acids: CSVEVGSQETQYF. CDR3 in DNA: TGCAGCGTTGAGGTCGGCAGTCAAGAGACCCAGTACTTC.

This clonotype was observed a few times. The chain links TRBV28 to TRBJ2-5; D possibly corresponds to TRBD2 (5 bases). Deletions cut 7 bases from V and 2 bases from J, with 17 bases between. CDR1 is MDHEN, CDR2 SYDVKM, per germline. This CDR3 has 15 residues. The CDR3 loop is CASTDQSGIQETQYF. CDR3 in DNA: TGTGCCAGCACCGACCAAAGCGGAATTCAAGAGACCCAGTACTTC.

This clonotype was counted many times. This chain connects TRBV7-3 to TRBJ2-7, with 7 nucleotides matching TRBD1. Germline CDR1 reads SGHTA; CDR2 reads FQGTGA. The V gene end was trimmed by 5 bases and the J gene end by 6 bases; junction bases not matched to a gene: 7. The CDR3 spans 13 residues. Here the CDR3 reads CASSTLTGSEQYF. As DNA, the CDR3 is TGTGCCAGCAGCACCCTGACAGGGTCCGAGCAGTACTTC.

Many counts were recorded for this clonotype. The V gene is TRBV4-3, the J gene TRBJ1-6, with 10 nucleotides matching TRBD1. CDR1 LGHNA and CDR2 YSLEER come from the germline V gene. The V and J ends lost 5 bases and 9 bases, in that order; junction bases with no gene match: 4. This CDR3 contains 14 residues. This CDR3 reads CASSSRDRGSPLHF. CDR3 nucleotides: TGCGCCAGCAGCTCCCGGGACAGGGGTTCACCCCTCCACTTT.

As concerns this clonotype: A clone one base away is much larger, so this may be a read error. This CDR3 is missing its conserved last phenylalanine or tryptophan, likely due to a read error. The chain combines TRBV4-3 with TRBJ1-1; D remains unclear. The ends were cut back, 0 bases at V and 0 bases at J, with 14 bases in the middle. CDR3 size: 17 residues. Germline-derived CDR1 and CDR2 are LGHNA and YSLEER. The CDR3 DNA is TGCGCCAGCAGCCAAGATATGTGGACCGTCATGAACACTGAAGCTTTCGTT. Protein: CASSQDMWTVMNTEAFV.

This clonotype has ten or more counts. CDR3 region: CASSQGVGTQPQHF. Written as DNA, the CDR3 is TGCGCCAGCAGCCAAGGCGTGGGGACTCAGCCCCAGCATTTT. This chain joins TRBV4-3 and TRBJ1-5, with D possibly matching TRBD1 (5 bases). The CDR3 spans 14 residues. Germline V CDR1 and CDR2: LGHNA, YSLEER. Trimming took off 1 base at V and 6 bases at J, with 10 bases between the two ends.

There are many counts of this clonotype. The chain carries TRBV29-1 and TRBJ2-7, with 7 bases identical to TRBD1. This CDR3 comprises 13 residues. With 7 bases clipped from V and 2 bases from J, the junction kept 8 bases outside the gene matches. Germline V CDR1 and CDR2: SQVTM, ANQGSEA. In DNA, the CDR3 is TGCAGCGCCCTAACCGGGACAGCCTACGAGCAGTACTTC. Its protein product is CSALTGTAYEQYF.

There are a few counts of this clonotype. The V gene is TRBV9, the J gene TRBJ2-7; D possibly corresponds to TRBD2 (6 bases). V dropped 5 bases and J dropped 4 bases, with 22 bases sitting between them. This CDR3 is built from 16 residues. In germline, CDR1 is SGDLS, CDR2 YYNGEE. The CDR3 DNA reads as TGTGCCAGCAGTCCCCGCGGGCTAGCGCTCGAGTACGAGCAGTACTTC. Translated: CASSPRGLALEYEQYF.

The chain carries TRBV3-1 and TRBJ2-1; tentative D call: TRBD2 (6 bases). CDR3 length: 20 amino acids. The germline V and J ends were trimmed by 0 bases and 4 bases, with 25 bases remaining between them. The germline gives CDR1 LGHDT, CDR2 YNNKEL (reference sequence). The CDR3 reads CASSQEGMVGTPDYYNEQFF. CDR3 sequence (DNA): TGTGCCAGCAGCCAAGAAGGTATGGTCGGGACTCCTGATTATTACAATGAGCAGTTCTTC.